The 21 T cell receptor beta chains listed next were all sequenced from one sample in a study of radiation and T cells in renal cell carcinoma. Profiled with immunoSEQ multiplex PCR; TCRdb holds only in-frame clones, not every one. Of about 130,000 clones in the sample, roughly 84% are singletons; the top ten hold 12%. Time point of the sample: baseline pretreatment blood. Documented treatment: 15 Gy SBRT to primary tumor, nephrectomy 4 weeks later. The sequencing used blood, collected from a patient whose treatment included radiotherapy and nephrectomy. These TCRs come from a woman aged 45-65 years with renal cell carcinoma.

The chain links TRBV9 to TRBJ1-1; D is undetermined. Trimming cost V 0 bases and J 7 bases, with 7 bases left between them. The CDR3 is 12 amino acids. Germline V gene lookup returns CDR1 SGDLS and CDR2 YYNGEE. CDR3 in amino acids: CASSVGAVEAFF. The CDR3 nucleotides read TGTGCCAGCAGCGTAGGGGCAGTTGAAGCTTTCTTT.

The J gene is TRBJ2-2, the V gene TRBV7-8; 7 bases map to TRBD2. The CDR3 runs to 15 residues. Germline V gives CDR1 SGHVS, CDR2 FQNEAQ. The trim removed 5 bases at V and 1 base at J, leaving 4 bases unmatched. This CDR3 reads CASSPERGNTGELFF. The CDR3 DNA follows: TGTGCCAGCAGCCCAGAGCGGGGGAACACCGGGGAGCTGTTTTTT.

The chain employs TRBV12-1 and TRBJ2-7. TRBV12-1 is a recognized pseudogene. The CDR3 has 19 residues. CDR3 residues: CASSPSEKNRDQSRYEQYF. For the CDR3, the DNA is TGTGCCAGCAGTCCCTCTGAAAAAAACCGGGACCAGTCGAGGTACGAGCAGTACTTC.

The V gene is TRBV9, the J gene TRBJ1-2; no reliable D call. This CDR3 region has 15 residues. Between the trimmed V and J ends, which lost 0 bases and 3 bases, there was a span of 12 bases. The germline V gene encodes CDR1 SGDLS and CDR2 YYNGEE. The DNA for the CDR3 is TGTGCCAGCAGCGTAGGGGGTTGGGGAGACTATGGCTACACCTTC. Its translation: CASSVGGWGDYGYTF.

This rearrangement joins TRBV7-9 to TRBJ2-7; maybe TRBD2 (5 bases). Between the trimmed V and J ends, which lost 3 bases and 5 bases, there was a span of 14 bases. The CDR3 has 14 residues. The germline V gene has CDR1 SEHNR and CDR2 FQNEAQ (reference sequence). The CDR3 DNA reads TGTGCCAGCAGCTTTATCCGGGGAAGGAACGAGCAGTACTTC. It specifies CASSFIRGRNEQYF.

This rearrangement joins TRBV10-3 to TRBJ1-5, with D maybe TRBD1 (5 bases). The CDR3 spans 15 residues. Germline assignment: CDR1 ENHRY and CDR2 SYGVKD. The V and J ends lost 4 bases and 0 bases respectively, with 10 bases between them. In DNA, the CDR3 is TGTGCCATCAGTGCAGGACAAACTAGCAATCAGCCCCAGCATTTT. Translating it yields CAISAGQTSNQPQHF.

The chain has TRBV19 and TRBJ1-5; 8 bases map to TRBD1. Germline trimming cut 10 bases from V and 2 bases from J; bases unmatched to any gene: 13. Looked up from germline, CDR1 is LNHDA and CDR2 is SQIVND (reference sequence). The CDR3 loop spans 16 amino acids. DNA of the CDR3: TGTGCCACTTTGGGGCAGGGGGCAGTAGGCAATCAGCCCCAGCATTTT. It encodes CATLGQGAVGNQPQHF.

The chain joins TRBV18 to TRBJ1-1; 7 bases match TRBD1. The germline V gene encodes CDR1 KGHSH and CDR2 LQKENI. V was pared by 4 bases and J by 8 bases, with 10 bases of the junction left unmatched. There are 14 residues in the CDR3. The CDR3 region is CASSQGARREEAFF. In DNA form, the CDR3 reads TGTGCCAGCTCACAGGGGGCGCGAAGAGAGGAAGCTTTCTTT.

The chain joins TRBV2 to TRBJ1-2; TRBD1 agrees at 8 bases. This CDR3 region has 15 residues. The germline CDR1 and CDR2 sequences are SNHLY and FYNNEI. V lost 7 bases, J lost 5 bases, and 12 bases stayed unmatched. The DNA for the CDR3 is TGTGCCAGCACCCGCCGGCTCGGGACAGGTTATGGCTACACCTTC. Its translation is CASTRRLGTGYGYTF.

V and J are TRBV15 and TRBJ1-2; D is unclear. The CDR3 loop spans 14 amino acids. Between the trimmed V and J ends, which lost 0 bases and 7 bases, there was a span of 12 bases. From germline, CDR1 is LNHNV and CDR2 YYDKDF (reference sequence). CDR3 sequence: CATSRDVGVPGYTF. CDR3 DNA sequence: TGTGCCACCAGCAGAGATGTTGGGGTCCCTGGCTACACCTTC.

The J gene is TRBJ2-5, the V gene TRBV7-2; 9 bases are a match to TRBD1. Per the germline V gene, CDR1 is SGHTA and CDR2 is FQGNSA. CDR3 length: 15 residues. V lost 1 base and J lost 6; bases outside the gene matches: 6. The CDR3 loop reads CASSLVGTGLKTQYF. CDR3 coding DNA: TGTGCCAGCAGCTTAGTAGGGACAGGGCTAAAGACCCAGTACTTC.

The chain combines TRBV29-1 with TRBJ1-5; D perhaps matches TRBD1 (5 bases). Germline V CDR1 and CDR2: SQVTM, ANQGSEA. The CDR3 extends over 13 amino acids. Trimming removed 1 base at V and 8 bases at J, with 12 bases between. The CDR3 region is CSVEGQGGEPQHF. For the CDR3, the DNA is TGCAGCGTTGAAGGGCAGGGTGGGGAGCCCCAGCATTTT.

The chain combines TRBV18 with TRBJ1-2; D not certain. Trimming pared 1 base from V and 6 bases from J, leaving 6 bases between. The germline V gene encodes CDR1 KGHSH and CDR2 LQKENI. This CDR3 contains 12 residues. CDR3 coding DNA: TGTGCCAGCTCACCACGGAGGGATGGCTACACCTTC. It translates to CASSPRRDGYTF.

The chain carries TRBV7-9 and TRBJ2-5; 7 bases are shared with TRBD2. The CDR3 contains 14 residues. In germline, CDR1 is SEHNR, CDR2 FQNEAQ (reference sequence). Unmatched junction bases numbered 3, after V lost 2 bases and J lost 3 bases. The CDR3 spells CASSLSAGKETQYF. The CDR3 DNA follows: TGTGCCAGCAGCTTATCAGCGGGGAAAGAGACCCAGTACTTC. Filled out from reference TRBV7-9 and TRBJ2-5, the complete variable domain reads DTGVSQNPRHKITKRGQNVTFRCDPISEHNRLYWYRQTLGQGPEFLTYFQNEAQLEKSRLLSDRFSAERPKGSFSTLEIQRTEQGDSAMYLCASSLSAGKETQYFGPGTRLLVL.

V is TRBV7-9 and J is TRBJ1-1; no clear D. CDR3 length: 17 residues. With 5 bases removed from V and 1 base from J, the gap between germline ends came to 20 bases. In germline, CDR1 is SEHNR, CDR2 FQNEAQ (reference sequence). The CDR3 DNA follows: TGTGCCAGCAGCCAACGCCTCCATATAGATACGAACACTGAAGCTTTCTTT. It codes for CASSQRLHIDTNTEAFF. Full variable domain (missing parts from reference TRBV7-9 and TRBJ1-1): DTGVSQNPRHKITKRGQNVTFRCDPISEHNRLYWYRQTLGQGPEFLTYFQNEAQLEKSRLLSDRFSAERPKGSFSTLEIQRTEQGDSAMYLCASSQRLHIDTNTEAFFGQGTRLTVV.

The rearrangement joins TRBV6-5 to TRBJ1-1, with TRBD1 as a possible D gene (5 bases). This CDR3 is built from 15 residues. CDR1 is MNHEY and CDR2 is SVGAGI in the germline V gene. Deletions cut 4 bases from V and 10 bases from J, with 22 bases between. The CDR3 sequence: CASSSTAGTQAPAFF. In DNA form, the CDR3 reads TGTGCCAGCAGTTCCACTGCCGGGACTCAAGCCCCAGCTTTCTTT.

This clone was detected once. The genes are TRBV6-6 and TRBJ1-1; D remains ambiguous. Per the germline V gene, CDR1 is MNHNY and CDR2 is SVGAGI (reference sequence). The V end was cut by 7 bases, the J end by 2 bases, with 11 bases between. This CDR3 has 13 residues. As DNA, the CDR3 is TGTGCCAGCAAGGTGTTTTTAAACACTGAAGCTTTCTTT. This gives the protein CASKVFLNTEAFF.

The rearrangement joins TRBV5-1 to TRBJ2-3; possibly TRBD1 for D (6 bases). Germline loops: CDR1 SGHRS, CDR2 YFSETQ. The CDR3 loop spans 14 amino acids. The V gene lost 0 bases and the J gene lost 1 base, with 6 bases spanning the gap. The CDR3 nucleotides are TGCGCCAGCAGCTTGGAGGGGGGCACAGATACGCAGTATTTT. Encoded protein: CASSLEGGTDTQYF.

This clone was seen just once. CDR3 residues: CASSVRRVSYEQYF. The CDR3 DNA reads as TGTGCCAGCAGTGTGAGAAGGGTCTCCTACGAGCAGTACTTC. The chain is built from TRBV6-1 and TRBJ2-7; D is uncertain. V lost 4 bases and J 0 bases, leaving 10 bases between the germline ends. CDR1 and CDR2 from the germline V gene are MNHNS and SASEGT. The length of the CDR3 is 14 residues.

V and J are TRBV25-1 and TRBJ1-2, with TRBD1 identical over 7 bases. Germline CDR1 is MGHDK and CDR2 is SYGVNS. The V gene end was trimmed by 8 bases and the J gene end by 6 bases; junction bases not matched to a gene: 9. The CDR3 totals 13 residues. CDR3 protein: CASRDRASHGYTF. The CDR3 DNA reads as TGTGCCAGCCGAGACAGGGCCTCACATGGCTACACCTTC.

The chain has TRBV10-1 and TRBJ1-6; the match to TRBD1 covers 7 bases. The V gene's germline CDR1 is WNHNN and CDR2 SYGVQD (reference sequence). CDR3 length: 13 amino acids. The junction had 1 base not matched to a gene; V was cut back by 3 bases and J by 8 bases. CDR3 in amino acids: CASSDRGYSPLHF. Here the CDR3 DNA reads TGCGCCAGCAGTGACAGGGGGTATTCACCCCTCCACTTT.